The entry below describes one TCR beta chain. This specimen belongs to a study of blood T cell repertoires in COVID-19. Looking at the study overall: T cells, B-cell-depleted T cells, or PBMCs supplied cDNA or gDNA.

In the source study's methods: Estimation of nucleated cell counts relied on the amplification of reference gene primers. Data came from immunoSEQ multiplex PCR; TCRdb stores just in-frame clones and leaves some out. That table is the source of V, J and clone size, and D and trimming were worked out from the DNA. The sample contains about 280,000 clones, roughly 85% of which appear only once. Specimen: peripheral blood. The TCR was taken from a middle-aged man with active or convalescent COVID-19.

The CDR3 region has the DNA TGTGCCAGCAGCCGGACAGGGGCCGTAGAGACCCAGTACTTC. This translates into CASSRTGAVETQYF. The chain recombines TRBV7-9 with TRBJ2-5, with 9 bases identical to TRBD1. V trimming: 5 bases; J trimming: 4 bases; junction bases outside the gene matches: 5. There are 14 residues in the CDR3. The V gene's germline CDR1 is SEHNR and CDR2 FQNEAQ (reference sequence).